These 12 T cell receptor beta chains came from one sample sequenced in a study of CD8+ T cells in alopecia areata. Investigators isolated RNA and reverse transcribed it into cDNA to act as the sequencing template. Method: immunoSEQ multiplex PCR; TCRdb's copy keeps in-frame clones and lacks some. Of 110,000 or so clones detected, around two fifths appear once; the ten largest clones hold 3.1%. Material for sequencing was CD4+ T cells sorted from blood. The receptor source for this set is a human donor with alopecia areata.

This clone occurred a few times. The V call is TRBV18, the J call TRBJ1-2, with unresolved D. V lost 5 bases, J lost 4 bases, and 11 bases lay in between. Germline V gene sequence: CDR1 KGHSH, CDR2 LQKENI. This CDR3 has 13 amino acids. In nucleotides, the CDR3 is TGTGCCAGCTCAACAACGGAACCCTATGGCTACACCTTC. Translation gives CASSTTEPYGYTF.

The chain links TRBV30 to TRBJ2-7; 7 bases map to TRBD1. Trimming at V came to 4 bases and at J to 3 bases, leaving 6 bases not matched to a gene. The V gene's germline CDR1 is GTSNPN and CDR2 SVGIG (reference sequence). This CDR3 has 13 residues. CDR3 sequence reads: CAWTRQGIYEQYF. CDR3 nucleotides: TGTGCCTGGACCCGACAGGGAATCTACGAGCAGTACTTC.

The V call is TRBV7-3, the J call TRBJ2-5, with TRBD1 as a possible D gene (5 bases). V lost 3 bases and J lost 0, with 5 bases in between. The CDR3 length is 13 residues. CDR1 and CDR2 (germline): SGHTA, FQGTGA. The DNA of the CDR3 is TGTGCCAGCAGCTTGGGGCACCAAGAGACCCAGTACTTC. It is translated as CASSLGHQETQYF.

This clone was recorded a few times. V usage is TRBV7-2 and J usage is TRBJ1-2; no clear D gene. From germline, CDR1 is SGHTA and CDR2 FQGNSA. The V end lost 0 bases, the J end lost 2 bases, and 16 bases lay between the germline ends. This CDR3 has 17 residues. This CDR3 is CASSLAAAPTENYGYTF. In DNA, the CDR3 is TGTGCCAGCAGCTTAGCCGCGGCTCCGACCGAAAACTATGGCTACACCTTC. Looking up the rest from reference TRBV7-2 and TRBJ1-2 gives the full variable domain: GAGVSQSPSNKVTEKGKDVELRCDPISGHTALYWYRQSLGQGLEFLIYFQGNSAPDKSGLPSDRFSAERTGGSVSTLTIQRTQQEDSAVYLCASSLAAAPTENYGYTFGSGTRLTVV.

The table lists this clone with a count of one. This sequence joins TRBV6-5 and TRBJ1-4; 8 nucleotides line up with TRBD1. Trimming removed 2 bases from V and 8 bases from J; junction bases left unmatched: 4. Germline CDR1 is MNHEY and CDR2 is SVGAGI. This CDR3 contains 14 residues. DNA of the CDR3: TGTGCCAGCAGTTACGCAGGGGGCGCAGAAAAACTGTTTTTT. Protein: CASSYAGGAEKLFF.

This chain joins TRBV15 and TRBJ2-5; a weak D match, TRBD2 (7 bases). This CDR3 region has 16 residues. Trimming left V 3 bases short and J 6 bases short, with 20 bases between. CDR1 and CDR2 from the germline V gene are LNHNV and YYDKDF (reference sequence). CDR3 in DNA: TGTGCCACCAGCAGGGGAGCGGGGCAGGGGCAAAAGACCCAGTACTTC. Amino acids: CATSRGAGQGQKTQYF. Supplemented by reference TRBV15 and TRBJ2-5, the full variable domain reads DAMVIQNPRYQVTQFGKPVTLSCSQTLNHNVMYWYQQKSSQAPKLLFHYYDKDFNNEADTPDNFQSRRPNTSFCFLDIRSPGLGDTAMYLCATSRGAGQGQKTQYFGPGTRLLVL.

This chain links TRBV29-1 with TRBJ2-5; 7 bases fit TRBD2. V lost 7 bases and J lost 1; bases outside the gene matches: 9. Looked up from germline, CDR1 is SQVTM and CDR2 is ANQGSEA. This CDR3 comprises 14 residues. CDR3: CSARGLAGQETQYF. The CDR3 region has the DNA TGCAGCGCAAGGGGCTTAGCGGGCCAAGAGACCCAGTACTTC.

The chain links TRBV6-5 to TRBJ2-3; TRBD1 agrees at 7 bases. V was pared by 0 bases and J by 9 bases, with 6 bases of the junction left unmatched. The CDR3 extends over 14 amino acids. CDR1 is MNHEY, CDR2 SVGAGI, per germline. CDR3 nucleotides: TGTGCCAGCAGTTACTCAACCCGGGGACAGACGCAGTATTTT. This gives the protein CASSYSTRGQTQYF.

In this sample, this clone turned up a few times. The gene calls are TRBV28 and TRBJ1-3; D is perhaps TRBD1 (5 bases). V was shortened by 6 bases and J by 0 bases, with 12 bases between the two germline ends. CDR3 size: 15 residues. Germline loops: CDR1 MDHEN, CDR2 SYDVKM. CDR3 DNA sequence: TGTGCCAGCAGAAAGGGGCCGGGCTCTGGAAACACCATATATTTT. This translates into CASRKGPGSGNTIYF. Looking up the rest from reference TRBV28 and TRBJ1-3 gives the full variable domain: DVKVTQSSRYLVKRTGEKVFLECVQDMDHENMFWYRQDPGLGLRLIYFSYDVKMKEKGDIPEGYSVSREKKERFSLILESASTNQTSMYLCASRKGPGSGNTIYFGEGSWLTVV.

This clone has a handful of counts. V is TRBV7-2 and J is TRBJ2-5; 16 nucleotides match TRBD2. Unmatched junction bases numbered 12, after V lost 6 bases and J lost 5 bases. The CDR3 covers 18 residues. Germline values: CDR1 SGHTA, CDR2 FQGNSA. The CDR3 here is CASRNPGTSGGASETQYF. The CDR3 DNA reads TGTGCCAGCAGGAACCCCGGGACTAGCGGGGGGGCCTCGGAGACCCAGTACTTC. The full variable domain, rest sourced from reference TRBV7-2 and TRBJ2-5, is GAGVSQSPSNKVTEKGKDVELRCDPISGHTALYWYRQSLGQGLEFLIYFQGNSAPDKSGLPSDRFSAERTGGSVSTLTIQRTQQEDSAVYLCASRNPGTSGGASETQYFGPGTRLLVL.

In this sample, this clone turned up a few times. The J gene is TRBJ1-2, the V gene TRBV19, with 11 bases matching TRBD1. The CDR3 is 14 residues long. Germline loops: CDR1 LNHDA, CDR2 SQIVND (reference sequence). The V and J ends lost 8 bases and 4 bases, in that order; junction bases with no gene match: 6. CDR3: CASSDRGLPYGYTF. CDR3 bases: TGTGCCAGTTCGGACAGGGGGCTCCCCTATGGCTACACCTTC.

A single count supports this clone. The J gene is TRBJ1-3, the V gene TRBV2; 7 positions agree with TRBD1. Germline V CDR1 and CDR2: SNHLY, FYNNEI. The ends lost 6 bases at V and 0 bases at J; junction bases unmatched: 8. The CDR3 length is 16 residues. CDR3 sequence: CASSTQGQLSGNTIYF. CDR3 nucleotide sequence: TGTGCCAGCAGCACCCAGGGACAGCTCTCTGGAAACACCATATATTTT. Based on the CDR3 plus reference TRBV2 and TRBJ1-3, the full variable domain is EPEVTQTPSHQVTQMGQEVILRCVPISNHLYFYWYRQILGQKVEFLVSFYNNEISEKSEIFDDQFSVERPDGSNFTLKIRSTKLEDSAMYFCASSTQGQLSGNTIYFGEGSWLTVV.